The TCR beta chain under discussion was sequenced for a study of CD8 T cells in ankylosing spondylitis. TCRdb re-called the 5' RACE reads with MiXCR, one entry per CDR3 protein. The repertoire includes around 230,000 distinct CDR3 sequences, roughly 8.2% of them detected once, and more than 4.5% sits in the top ten. This clonotype was counted ten times or more. Its antigen remains unknown. The study, taken as a whole, reports: Blood from ankylosing spondylitis patients appeared to carry a characteristic eight-variant TCR beta motif. A number of the motif variants had already been described in reactive arthritis synovial fluid and blood.

Germline loops: CDR1 MNHEY, CDR2 SMNVEV (reference sequence). V shed 3 bases, J shed 7 bases, and the junction held 6 bases outside the gene matches. This CDR3 is 14 amino acids long. The receptor comes from a female donor with ankylosing spondylitis or in good health (not recorded which). The chain recombines TRBV27 with TRBJ2-4, with TRBD2 matching 7 bases. Specimen: blood, either unsorted or a sorted T cell fraction (not recorded which). The CDR3 loop reads CASSLAGVVNIQYF. CDR3 nucleotides: TGTGCCAGCAGTTTGGCGGGAGTTGTCAACATTCAGTACTTC.